The 24 T cell receptor beta chains below come from one sample, sequenced in a study of low-dose radiotherapy and immunotherapy resistance in tumors. The TCRs were subjected to amplification over roughly 20 PCR cycles employing a constant-region primer in conjunction with a V-primer adapter. TCRdb analysed the reads with MiXCR anew, one entry per CDR3 protein. The sample yields approximately 52,000 distinct CDR3 sequences, 33% seen once. Time point meaning: after trial treatment. Described treatment: LDRT plus nivolumab, ipilimumab, low-dose cyclophosphamide and aspirin (RACIN trial). Material: PBMCs, obtained after low-dose radiotherapy plus immunotherapy. The receptors were sampled from a male donor with rectosigmoid adenocarcinoma.

Of note for this clonotype: A much larger clone is a single base away; this may be a read error. The V and J genes are TRBV9 and TRBJ1-6; no definite D call. The CDR3 is 14 amino acids. Germline V gene sequence: CDR1 SGDLS, CDR2 YYNGEE. The CDR3 loop reads CASSQRHVNSPPHF. The CDR3 DNA is TGTGCCAGCAGCCAGAGACACGTTAATTCACCCCCCCACTTT.

V gene TRBV27 combines with J gene TRBJ2-1, with TRBD2 matching over 9 bases. Germline CDR1 and CDR2: MNHEY and SMNVEV (reference sequence). The CDR3 is made up of 14 amino acids. V dropped 8 bases and J dropped 9; count of bases not matched to a gene: 11. CDR3 in amino acids: CASYRLAGDGEQFF. In DNA, the CDR3 is TGTGCCAGCTATCGATTAGCGGGAGACGGTGAGCAGTTCTTC.

This clonotype was found many times. The V call is TRBV18, the J call TRBJ2-1; D possibly corresponds to TRBD2 (5 bases). Trimming cost V 2 bases and J 7 bases, with 15 bases left between them. The CDR3 contains 15 residues. The germline CDR1 and CDR2 sequences are KGHSH and LQKENI. This CDR3 reads CASSPSSGATNEQFF. Here the CDR3 DNA reads TGTGCCAGCTCACCATCCAGCGGCGCCACTAATGAGCAGTTCTTC.

The chain recombines TRBV3-1 with TRBJ1-2, with TRBD1 identical over 7 bases. V shed 10 bases, J shed 3 bases, and the junction held 8 bases outside the gene matches. The germline CDR1 and CDR2 sequences are LGHDT and YNNKEL (reference sequence). The CDR3 sequence is 13 residues long. The CDR3 DNA reads TGTGCCACCGGGCCCACAGGGGACTATGGCTACACCTTC. Translation gives CATGPTGDYGYTF.

This clonotype was recorded a few times. The gene calls are TRBV30 and TRBJ1-1; D may be TRBD1 (5 bases). Germline values: CDR1 GTSNPN, CDR2 SVGIG (reference sequence). This CDR3 is built from 14 residues. The ends were cut back, 0 bases at V and 3 bases at J, with 11 bases in the middle. CDR3 amino acids: CAWSVTGQDTEAFF. In DNA form, the CDR3 reads TGTGCCTGGAGTGTAACCGGACAAGACACTGAAGCTTTCTTT.

There are many counts of this clonotype. The chain employs TRBV7-2 and TRBJ1-1, with D perhaps TRBD1 (6 bases). V lost 5 bases and J lost 4, with 23 bases in between. The CDR3 has 17 residues. Per germline, CDR1 SGHTA and CDR2 FQGNSA. The CDR3 DNA reads as TGTGCCAGCAGCCGCCTATGGGGGGCGCGGGATCGCACTGAAGCTTTCTTT. Its protein is CASSRLWGARDRTEAFF.

This clonotype has a count of ten or more. V usage is TRBV15 and J usage is TRBJ2-3, with 9 positions matching TRBD2. After removal of 2 bases from V and 0 bases from J, the junction contained 3 bases not matched to a gene. Germline V lookup: CDR1 LNHNV, CDR2 YYDKDF (reference sequence). CDR3 length: 16 amino acids. Here the CDR3 reads CATSRSRGGSTDTQYF. CDR3 coding DNA: TGTGCCACCAGCAGATCGCGGGGGGGAAGCACAGATACGCAGTATTTT.

The chain couples TRBV4-3 to TRBJ2-1, with D possibly being TRBD2 (5 bases). Germline-derived CDR1 and CDR2 are LGHNA and YSLEER. V was clipped by 1 base and J by 0 bases, with 7 bases between them. The CDR3 consists of 15 residues. The CDR3 sequence: CASSQAGTSYNEQFF. In nucleotides, the CDR3 is TGCGCCAGCAGCCAAGCGGGAACCTCCTACAATGAGCAGTTCTTC.

The chain carries TRBV2 and TRBJ2-7; 8 nucleotides line up with TRBD2. The germline V gene encodes CDR1 SNHLY and CDR2 FYNNEI. The CDR3 length is 14 residues. Germline trimming cut 2 bases from V and 4 bases from J; bases unmatched to any gene: 4. CDR3 sequence (DNA): TGTGCCAGCAGTGAAATCGGGAGGGAGTACGAGCAGTACTTC. Translation: CASSEIGREYEQYF.

Worth noting for this clonotype: This likely stems from a read error, as it lies one base from a far larger clone. The chain combines TRBV6-5 with TRBJ2-5, with TRBD1 as a possible D gene (5 bases). The CDR3 totals 14 residues. Germline V gene data show CDR1 as MNHEY and CDR2 as SVGAGI. In nucleotides, the CDR3 is TGTGACAGCAGTTACCCTGGACAACAAGAGACCCAGTACTTC. This codes for CDSSYPGQQETQYF.

This clonotype was counted ten times or more. V and J are TRBV5-1 and TRBJ2-5; D not certain. The CDR3 runs to 13 residues. From germline, CDR1 is SGHRS and CDR2 YFSETQ. V dropped 0 bases and J dropped 4 bases, with 7 bases sitting between them. This CDR3 reads CASSLVRLETQYF. In DNA form, the CDR3 reads TGCGCCAGCAGCTTGGTTCGGTTAGAGACCCAGTACTTC.

This clonotype was detected many times. The V gene is TRBV18, the J gene TRBJ2-1; 10 bases line up with TRBD2. The ends lost 8 bases at V and 7 bases at J; junction bases unmatched: 14. The CDR3 totals 16 residues. Germline-derived CDR1 and CDR2 are KGHSH and LQKENI. The DNA for the CDR3 is TGTGCCAGCCGAGATACGGAGCGGGAGGGTATAAATGAGCAGTTCTTC. This sequence encodes CASRDTEREGINEQFF.

This clonotype was recorded only once. The CDR3 protein is CASGERDPNQPQHF. As DNA, the CDR3 is TGTGCCAGCGGCGAAAGGGACCCCAATCAGCCCCAGCATTTT. The chain carries TRBV6-1 and TRBJ1-5; TRBD1 might be the D (5 bases). Per the germline V gene, CDR1 is MNHNS and CDR2 is SASEGT. Deletions cut 8 bases from V and 3 bases from J, with 14 bases between. The CDR3 covers 14 residues.

To note about this clonotype: It is unclear where the CDR3 begins or ends on the DNA, so no DNA is shown, and the CDR3 is as TCRdb lists it. The chain is built from TRBV28 and TRBJ1-4; the DNA was not compared with TRBD1, the D call given in the table. Germline lookup yields CDR1 MDHEN and CDR2 SYDVKM. The CDR3 length is 24 residues, termini included. CDR3 region: CASSLRSGPMNEQFFGPGGEKLFF.

V gene TRBV9 combines with J gene TRBJ2-1, with 10 bases lining up with TRBD2. Trimming cost V 4 bases and J 7 bases; bases outside gene matches: 8. Germline loops: CDR1 SGDLS, CDR2 YYNGEE. CDR3 length: 15 residues. CDR3 amino acids: CASSFSSGSFNEQFF. In DNA, the CDR3 is TGTGCCAGCAGCTTCTCTAGCGGGAGTTTTAATGAGCAGTTCTTC.

The table lists this clonotype with many counts. The rearrangement uses TRBV7-2 and TRBJ1-2; 10 bases fit TRBD1. Trimming at V came to 5 bases and at J to 8 bases, leaving 5 bases not matched to a gene. CDR3 length equals 13 residues. Germline CDR1 SGHTA, CDR2 FQGNSA. The CDR3: CASSTGQGGGYTF. DNA of the CDR3: TGTGCCAGCAGCACAGGACAGGGGGGAGGCTACACCTTC.

This clonotype was counted a single time. V usage is TRBV6-6 and J usage is TRBJ1-4, with 7 bases matching TRBD1. Germline CDR1 is MNHNY and CDR2 is SVGAGI (reference sequence). This CDR3 spans 14 amino acids. V lost 2 bases to trimming and J lost 8 bases; unmatched junction nucleotides: 5. CDR3 in amino acids: CASSYPGTAEKLFF. For the CDR3, the DNA is TGTGCCAGCAGTTACCCAGGGACAGCCGAAAAACTGTTTTTT.

Comment on this clonotype: This likely came from a read error, as a far larger clone is one base away. The chain recombines TRBV10-3 with TRBJ2-7; D possibly uses TRBD1 or TRBD2 (5 bases each). Trimming stripped 11 bases from V and 2 bases from J, with 22 bases between. CDR3 length: 15 residues. Germline CDR1 reads ENHRY; CDR2 reads SYGVKD. In nucleotides, the CDR3 is TGTGCCGGCGAGTACCAACGGGACGGAGCCTACGAGCAGTACTTC. Its translation: CAGEYQRDGAYEQYF.

This clonotype was observed many times. The rearrangement joins TRBV20-1 to TRBJ1-2; D is ambiguous. Germline lookup yields CDR1 DFQATT and CDR2 SNEGSKA (reference sequence). This CDR3 contains 11 residues. V lost 2 bases and J 2 bases, leaving 3 bases between the germline ends. The DNA for the CDR3 is TGCAGTGCTAGACAAAACTATGGCTACACCTTC. It specifies CSARQNYGYTF.

This chain joins TRBV6-2 or TRBV6-3 and TRBJ1-6, with 7 bases matching TRBD1. V dropped 5 bases and J dropped 7; count of bases not matched to a gene: 5. Germline V gene data show CDR1 as MNHEY and CDR2 as SVGEGT. The CDR3 sequence is 14 residues long. This chain's CDR3 is CASSLDRENSPLHF. The CDR3 bases are TGTGCCAGCAGTCTCGACAGGGAAAATTCACCCCTCCACTTT.

V gene TRBV7-9 combines with J gene TRBJ2-1; D perhaps matches TRBD2 (5 bases). The germline V gene encodes CDR1 SEHNR and CDR2 FQNEAQ (reference sequence). V dropped 7 bases and J dropped 3 bases, with 22 bases sitting between them. The CDR3 is 17 residues long. CDR3 coding DNA: TGTGCCAGCAACCTGCAGCCGCGGGCTAGCTTCTACAATGAGCAGTTCTTC. The encoded protein is CASNLQPRASFYNEQFF.

This rearrangement joins TRBV6-2 or TRBV6-3 to TRBJ2-5; possibly TRBD1 or TRBD2 for D (6 bases each). Trimming stripped 5 bases from V and 9 bases from J, with 19 bases between. This CDR3 comprises 14 residues. Germline-derived CDR1 and CDR2 are MNHEY and SVGEGT. In DNA form, the CDR3 reads TGTGCCAGCAGTGGAGGGGGGCTGGCGGAGGCCCAGTACTTC. It codes for CASSGGGLAEAQYF.

Concerning this clonotype: A much larger clone lies one base from this, so it may be a read error. The J gene is TRBJ2-1, the V gene TRBV20-1, with D perhaps matching TRBD1 (6 bases). This CDR3 comprises 12 residues. Deletions cut 6 bases from V and 9 bases from J, with 15 bases between. Germline values: CDR1 DFQATT, CDR2 SNEGSKA (reference sequence). The CDR3 coding sequence is TGCAGTGCCCAACGAGGGGGAAGTGAGCAGTTCTTC. It encodes CSAQRGGSEQFF.

V gene TRBV5-1 combines with J gene TRBJ2-1, with 11 bases lining up with TRBD2. Per the germline V gene, CDR1 is SGHRS and CDR2 is YFSETQ. Trimming at V came to 1 base and at J to 7 bases, leaving 7 bases not matched to a gene. The CDR3 runs 16 residues. CDR3 sequence: CASSLRLAGGLNEQFF. The CDR3 bases are TGCGCCAGCAGCTTGAGGCTAGCGGGAGGTTTGAATGAGCAGTTCTTC.